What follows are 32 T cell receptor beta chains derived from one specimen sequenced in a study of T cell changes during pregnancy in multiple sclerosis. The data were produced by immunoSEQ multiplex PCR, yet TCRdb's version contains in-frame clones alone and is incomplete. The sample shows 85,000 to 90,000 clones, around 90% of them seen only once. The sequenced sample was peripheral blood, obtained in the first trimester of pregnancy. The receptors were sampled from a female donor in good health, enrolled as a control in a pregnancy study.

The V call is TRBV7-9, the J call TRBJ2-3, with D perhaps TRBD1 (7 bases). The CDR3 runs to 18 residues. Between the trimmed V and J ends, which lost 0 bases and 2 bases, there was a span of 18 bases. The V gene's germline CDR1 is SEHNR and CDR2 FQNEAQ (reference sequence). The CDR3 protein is CASSLAEGAGVPTDTQYF. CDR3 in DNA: TGTGCCAGCAGCTTAGCGGAGGGGGCCGGGGTCCCCACAGATACGCAGTATTTT.

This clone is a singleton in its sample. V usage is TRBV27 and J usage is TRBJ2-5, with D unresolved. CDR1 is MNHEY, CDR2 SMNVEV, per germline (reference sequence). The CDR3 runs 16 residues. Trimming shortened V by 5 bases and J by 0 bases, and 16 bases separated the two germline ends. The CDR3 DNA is TGTGCCAGCAGTGCATCGGGTCCCGTGTACCAAGAGACCCAGTACTTC. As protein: CASSASGPVYQETQYF.

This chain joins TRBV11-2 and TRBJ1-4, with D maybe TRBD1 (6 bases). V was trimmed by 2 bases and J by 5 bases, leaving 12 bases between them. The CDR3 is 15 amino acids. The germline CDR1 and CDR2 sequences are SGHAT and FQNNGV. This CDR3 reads CASSLQGKPNEKLFF. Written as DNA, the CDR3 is TGTGCCAGCAGCTTACAGGGGAAGCCCAATGAAAAACTGTTTTTT.

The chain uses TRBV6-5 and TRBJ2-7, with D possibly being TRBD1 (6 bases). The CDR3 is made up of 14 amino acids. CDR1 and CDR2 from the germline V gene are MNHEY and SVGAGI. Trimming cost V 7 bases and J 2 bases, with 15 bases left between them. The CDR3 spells CASTTQGSTYEQYF. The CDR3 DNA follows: TGTGCCAGCACCACACAGGGTTCCACCTACGAGCAGTACTTC.

This CDR3 reads CASLRDRGNEKLFF. CDR3 nucleotides: TGTGCCAGCCTAAGGGACAGGGGGAATGAAAAACTGTTTTTT. The chain uses TRBV18 and TRBJ1-4; 11 bases align to TRBD1. This CDR3 has 14 amino acids. Trimming took 8 bases from V and 5 from J; bases not matched to a gene: 4. Germline V lookup: CDR1 KGHSH, CDR2 LQKENI.

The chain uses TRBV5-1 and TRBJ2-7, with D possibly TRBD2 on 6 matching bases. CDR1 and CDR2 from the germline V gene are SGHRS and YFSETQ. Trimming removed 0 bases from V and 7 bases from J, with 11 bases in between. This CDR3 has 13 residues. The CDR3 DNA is TGCGCCAGCAGCTTGGGTAGCGGACGGGAGCAGTACTTC. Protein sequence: CASSLGSGREQYF.

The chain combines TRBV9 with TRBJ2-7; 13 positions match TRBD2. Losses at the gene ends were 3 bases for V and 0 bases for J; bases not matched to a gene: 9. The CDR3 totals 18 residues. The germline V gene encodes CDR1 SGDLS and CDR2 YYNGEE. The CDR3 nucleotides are TGTGCCAGCAGCGCTACGGGACTAGCGGGGTCTCACTCCTACGAGCAGTACTTC. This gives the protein CASSATGLAGSHSYEQYF.

CDR3 DNA sequence: TGTGCCAGCAGAAGAGCGGGGAACTATGGCTACACCTTC. Translation: CASRRAGNYGYTF. V gene TRBV6-5 combines with J gene TRBJ1-2; D is unresolved. The CDR3 is 13 amino acids. CDR1 is MNHEY and CDR2 is SVGAGI in the germline V gene. The V end lost 6 bases, the J end lost 2 bases, and 10 bases lay between the germline ends.

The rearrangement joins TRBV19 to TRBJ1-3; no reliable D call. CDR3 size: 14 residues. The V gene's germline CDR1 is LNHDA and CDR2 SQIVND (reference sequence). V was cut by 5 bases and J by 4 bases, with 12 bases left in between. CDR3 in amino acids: CASSSRTGGNTIYF. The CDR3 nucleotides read TGTGCCAGTAGTTCCCGGACGGGAGGAAACACCATATATTTT. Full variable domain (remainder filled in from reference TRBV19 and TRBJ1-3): DGGITQSPKYLFRKEGQNVTLSCEQNLNHDAMYWYRQDPGQGLRLIYYSQIVNDFQKGDIAEGYSVSREKKESFPLTVTSAQKNPTAFYLCASSSRTGGNTIYFGEGSWLTVV.

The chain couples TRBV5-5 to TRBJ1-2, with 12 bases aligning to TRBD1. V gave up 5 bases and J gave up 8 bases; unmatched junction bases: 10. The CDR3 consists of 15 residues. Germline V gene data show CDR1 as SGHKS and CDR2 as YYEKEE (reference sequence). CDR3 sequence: CASRAPGQGAEGYTF. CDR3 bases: TGTGCCAGCAGGGCACCGGGACAGGGGGCAGAAGGCTACACCTTC.

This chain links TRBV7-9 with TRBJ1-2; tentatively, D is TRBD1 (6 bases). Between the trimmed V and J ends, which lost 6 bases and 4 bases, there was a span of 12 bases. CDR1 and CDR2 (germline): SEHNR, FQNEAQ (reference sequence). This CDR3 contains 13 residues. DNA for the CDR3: TGTGCCAGCAGACCCACAGGGCCCTATGGCTACACCTTC. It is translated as CASRPTGPYGYTF.

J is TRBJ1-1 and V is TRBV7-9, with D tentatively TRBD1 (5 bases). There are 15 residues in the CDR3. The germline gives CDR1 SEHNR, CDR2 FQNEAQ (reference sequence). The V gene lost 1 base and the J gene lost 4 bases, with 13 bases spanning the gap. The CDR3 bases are TGTGCCAGCAGCTTAGATTCCCAGGGTGGCACTGAAGCTTTCTTT. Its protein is CASSLDSQGGTEAFF.

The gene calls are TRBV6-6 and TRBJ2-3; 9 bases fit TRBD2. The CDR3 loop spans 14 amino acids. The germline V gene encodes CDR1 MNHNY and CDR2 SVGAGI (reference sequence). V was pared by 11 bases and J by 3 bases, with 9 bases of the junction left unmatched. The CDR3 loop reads CASSGAGWTDTQYF. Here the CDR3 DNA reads TGTGCCTCTAGCGGGGCGGGGTGGACAGATACGCAGTATTTT.

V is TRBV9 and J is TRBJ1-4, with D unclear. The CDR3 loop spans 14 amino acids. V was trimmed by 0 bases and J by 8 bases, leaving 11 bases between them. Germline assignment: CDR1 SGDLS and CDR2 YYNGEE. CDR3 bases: TGTGCCAGCAGCGTAGGCGTAGAATGGGAAAAACTGTTTTTT. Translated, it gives CASSVGVEWEKLFF.

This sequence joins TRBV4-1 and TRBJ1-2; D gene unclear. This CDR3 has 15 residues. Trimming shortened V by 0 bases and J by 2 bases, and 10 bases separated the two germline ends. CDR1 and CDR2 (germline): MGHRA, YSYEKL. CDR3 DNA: TGCGCCAGCAGCCAAGATCGGAGGGCAAACTATGGCTACACCTTC. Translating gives CASSQDRRANYGYTF.

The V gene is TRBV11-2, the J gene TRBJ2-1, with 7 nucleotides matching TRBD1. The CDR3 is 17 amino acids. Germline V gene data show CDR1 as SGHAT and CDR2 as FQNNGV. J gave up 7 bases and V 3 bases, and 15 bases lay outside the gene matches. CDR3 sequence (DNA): TGTGCCAGCAGCTTTACTAGGACAGGCACTACGCGGAATGAGCAGTTCTTC. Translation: CASSFTRTGTTRNEQFF.

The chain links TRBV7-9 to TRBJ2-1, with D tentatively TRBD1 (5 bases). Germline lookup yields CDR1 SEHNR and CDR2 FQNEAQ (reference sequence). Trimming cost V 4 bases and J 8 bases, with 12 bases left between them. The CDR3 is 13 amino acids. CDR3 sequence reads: CASSSTGWDEQFF. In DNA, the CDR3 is TGTGCCAGCAGCTCAACAGGATGGGATGAGCAGTTCTTC.

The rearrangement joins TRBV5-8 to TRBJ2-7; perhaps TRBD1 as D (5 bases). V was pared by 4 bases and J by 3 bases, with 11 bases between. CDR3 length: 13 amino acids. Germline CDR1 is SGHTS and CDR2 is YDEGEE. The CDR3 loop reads CASSPVGDYEQYF. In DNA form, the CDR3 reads TGTGCCAGCAGCCCCGTAGGGGACTACGAGCAGTACTTC.

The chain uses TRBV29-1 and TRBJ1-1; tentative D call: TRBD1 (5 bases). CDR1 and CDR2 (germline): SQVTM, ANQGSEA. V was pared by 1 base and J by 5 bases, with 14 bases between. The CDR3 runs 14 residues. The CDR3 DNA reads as TGCAGCGTTGAAGTGGCAGGGCTTGCAACTGAAGCTTTCTTT. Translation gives CSVEVAGLATEAFF. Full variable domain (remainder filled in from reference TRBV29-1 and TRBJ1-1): SAVISQKPSRDICQRGTSLTIQCQVDSQVTMMFWYRQQPGQSLTLIATANQGSEATYESGFVIDKFPISRPNLTFSTLTVSNMSPEDSSIYLCSVEVAGLATEAFFGQGTRLTVV.

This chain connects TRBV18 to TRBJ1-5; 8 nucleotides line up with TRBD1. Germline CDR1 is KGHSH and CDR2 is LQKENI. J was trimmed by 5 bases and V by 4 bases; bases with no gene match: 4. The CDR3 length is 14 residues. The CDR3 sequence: CASSLRGLDQPQHF. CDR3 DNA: TGTGCCAGCTCACTCAGGGGGCTTGATCAGCCCCAGCATTTT. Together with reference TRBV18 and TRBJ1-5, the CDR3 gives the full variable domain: NAGVMQNPRHLVRRRGQEARLRCSPMKGHSHVYWYRQLPEEGLKFMVYLQKENIIDESGMPKERFSAEFPKEGPSILRIQQVVRGDSAAYFCASSLRGLDQPQHFGDGTRLSIL.

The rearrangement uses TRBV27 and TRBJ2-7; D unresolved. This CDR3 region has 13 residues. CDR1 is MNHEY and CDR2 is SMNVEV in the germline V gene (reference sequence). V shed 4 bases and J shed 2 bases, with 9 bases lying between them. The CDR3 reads CASSSGPPYEQYF. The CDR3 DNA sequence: TGTGCCAGCAGTTCTGGGCCGCCCTACGAGCAGTACTTC.

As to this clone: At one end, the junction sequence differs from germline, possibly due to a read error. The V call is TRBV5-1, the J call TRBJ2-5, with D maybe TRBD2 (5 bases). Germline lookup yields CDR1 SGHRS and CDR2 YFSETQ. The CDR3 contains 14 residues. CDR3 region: CASSLGRIQETQYF. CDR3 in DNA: TGCGCCAGCAGTTTGGGGAGAATCCAAGAGACCCAGTACTTC.

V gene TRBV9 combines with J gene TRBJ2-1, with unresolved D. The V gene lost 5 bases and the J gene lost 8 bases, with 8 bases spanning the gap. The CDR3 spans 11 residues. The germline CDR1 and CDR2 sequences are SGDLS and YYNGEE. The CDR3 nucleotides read TGTGCCAGCAGTAATGACTATGAGCAGTTCTTC. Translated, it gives CASSNDYEQFF.

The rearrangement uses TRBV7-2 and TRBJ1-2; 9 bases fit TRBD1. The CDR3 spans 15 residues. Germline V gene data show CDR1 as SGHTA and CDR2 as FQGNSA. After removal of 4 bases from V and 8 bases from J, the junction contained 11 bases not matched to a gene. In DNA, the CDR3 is TGTGCCAGCAGCTCAACCGGGACAGGGAAGATAGGCTACACCTTC. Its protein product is CASSSTGTGKIGYTF.

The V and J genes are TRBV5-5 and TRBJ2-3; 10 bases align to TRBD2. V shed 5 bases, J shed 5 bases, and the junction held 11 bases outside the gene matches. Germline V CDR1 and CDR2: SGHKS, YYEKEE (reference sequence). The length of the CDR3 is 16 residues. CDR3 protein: CASSLPSLAGKDTQYF. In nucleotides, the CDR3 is TGTGCCAGCAGTTTACCGTCACTAGCGGGAAAAGATACGCAGTATTTT.

CDR3 in amino acids: CASRWTGAGTEAFF. CDR3 nucleotides: TGTGCCAGCAGATGGACAGGGGCAGGCACTGAAGCTTTCTTT. The chain is built from TRBV6-1 and TRBJ1-1; 9 bases fit TRBD1. The CDR3 spans 14 residues. Germline-derived CDR1 and CDR2 are MNHNS and SASEGT. Trimming cost V 6 bases and J 4 bases; bases outside gene matches: 6.

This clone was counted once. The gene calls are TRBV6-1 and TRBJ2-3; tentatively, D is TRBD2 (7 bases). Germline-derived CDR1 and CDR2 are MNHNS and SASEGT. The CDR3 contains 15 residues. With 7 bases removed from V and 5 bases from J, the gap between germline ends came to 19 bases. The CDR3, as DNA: TGTGCCAGCACCCCAAGGGGGGGGCCGGGAGATACGCAGTATTTT. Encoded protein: CASTPRGGPGDTQYF.

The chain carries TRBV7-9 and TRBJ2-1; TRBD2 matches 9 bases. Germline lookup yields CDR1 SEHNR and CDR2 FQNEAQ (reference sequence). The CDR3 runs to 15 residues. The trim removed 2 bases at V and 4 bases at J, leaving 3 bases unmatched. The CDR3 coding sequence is TGTGCCAGCAGCTTAATGCGGGGGGGGTACAATGAGCAGTTCTTC. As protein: CASSLMRGGYNEQFF.

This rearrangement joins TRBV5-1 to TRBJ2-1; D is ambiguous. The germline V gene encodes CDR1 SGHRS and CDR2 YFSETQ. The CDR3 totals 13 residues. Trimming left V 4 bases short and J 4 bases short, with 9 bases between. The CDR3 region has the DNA TGCGCCAGCAGCGGCTGGCTTTACAATGAGCAGTTCTTC. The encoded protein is CASSGWLYNEQFF.

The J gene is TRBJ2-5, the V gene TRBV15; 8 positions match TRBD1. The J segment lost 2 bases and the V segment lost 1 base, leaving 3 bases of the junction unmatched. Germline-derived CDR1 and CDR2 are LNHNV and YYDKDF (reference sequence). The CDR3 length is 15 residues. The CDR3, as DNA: TGTGCCACCAGCAGAGGAAGACAGGGGCAAGAGACCCAGTACTTC. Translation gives CATSRGRQGQETQYF.

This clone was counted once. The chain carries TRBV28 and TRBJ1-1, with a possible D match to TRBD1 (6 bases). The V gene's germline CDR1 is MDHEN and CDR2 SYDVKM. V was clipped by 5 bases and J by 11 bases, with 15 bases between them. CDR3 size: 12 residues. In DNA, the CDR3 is TGTGCCAGCAGTCCTAGGACAGAGAGGGCTTTCTTT. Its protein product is CASSPRTERAFF.

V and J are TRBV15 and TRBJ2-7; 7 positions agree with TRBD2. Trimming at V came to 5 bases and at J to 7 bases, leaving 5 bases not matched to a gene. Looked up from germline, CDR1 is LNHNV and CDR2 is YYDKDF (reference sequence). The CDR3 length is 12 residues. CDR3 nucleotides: TGTGCCACCAGCCGTCCCGGGGGGGAGCAGTACTTC. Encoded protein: CATSRPGGEQYF.